The 10 T cell receptor beta chains below were found in one sample sequenced in a study of T cells in Graves' hyperthyroidism and ophthalmopathy. It was RNA transcripts that yielded the amplified TCR beta CDR3 regions. A first-round RT-PCR of the TCR CDR3 used the HTBI primer set. TCRdb independently ran MiXCR on the multiplex PCR reads; one entry per CDR3 protein. The repertoire holds a few hundred thousand distinct CDR3 sequences, more than 45% seen once, with 19% in the top ten. The material sequenced was peripheral blood or thyroid tissue (not recorded which). These TCRs come from an adult woman with Graves' disease, either hyperthyroidism or ophthalmopathy (not recorded which).

To note about this clonotype: One end of the junction is discordant with germline, which a read error may explain. The rearrangement uses TRBV10-2 and TRBJ2-5; weak D call: TRBD2 (5 bases). The CDR3 consists of 12 residues. Germline V gives CDR1 WSHSY, CDR2 SAAADI. DNA of the CDR3: TGTGCCAGCAGCTCGACTACGGAGACCCAGTACTTC. As protein: CASSSTTETQYF.

V is TRBV7-9 and J is TRBJ1-2; 7 bases map to TRBD1. J was trimmed by 6 bases and V by 9 bases; bases with no gene match: 7. The CDR3 totals 12 residues. Germline CDR1 SEHNR, CDR2 FQNEAQ (reference sequence). The CDR3 DNA follows: TGTGCCAGTAGAGACAGGGAAGATGGCTACACCTTC. It translates to CASRDREDGYTF. Drawing the rest from reference TRBV7-9 and TRBJ1-2, the complete variable domain is DTGVSQNPRHKITKRGQNVTFRCDPISEHNRLYWYRQTLGQGPEFLTYFQNEAQLEKSRLLSDRFSAERPKGSFSTLEIQRTEQGDSAMYLCASRDREDGYTFGSGTRLTVV.

There are many counts of this clonotype. J is TRBJ2-2 and V is TRBV11-3, with 8 positions matching TRBD2. The germline V gene encodes CDR1 SGHNT and CDR2 YENEEA. The CDR3 covers 15 residues. The J segment lost 6 bases and the V segment lost 6 bases, leaving 9 bases of the junction unmatched. DNA of the CDR3: TGTGCCAGCAGTAGTAGCGGGATCGGGGCCGGGGAGCTGTTTTTT. It codes for CASSSSGIGAGELFF.

This clonotype was recorded many times. The V gene is TRBV2, the J gene TRBJ1-1; D perhaps matches TRBD1 (5 bases). Germline lookup yields CDR1 SNHLY and CDR2 FYNNEI. V was cut by 7 bases and J by 11 bases, with 14 bases left in between. The CDR3 is 11 residues long. The CDR3, as DNA: TGTGCCAGCACTAGAACGGGGGGGGCTTTCTTT. This gives the protein CASTRTGGAFF. Based on the CDR3 plus reference TRBV2 and TRBJ1-1, the full variable domain is EPEVTQTPSHQVTQMGQEVILRCVPISNHLYFYWYRQILGQKVEFLVSFYNNEISEKSEIFDDQFSVERPDGSNFTLKIRSTKLEDSAMYFCASTRTGGAFFGQGTRLTVV.

J is TRBJ2-7 and V is TRBV5-4; TRBD2 matches 7 bases. Per the germline V gene, CDR1 is SGHNT and CDR2 is YYREEE (reference sequence). There are 15 residues in the CDR3. With 4 bases clipped from V and 3 bases from J, the junction kept 10 bases outside the gene matches. The CDR3 DNA reads as TGTGCCAGCAGCCGGGTGGGAGCTAGCGGCTACGAGCAGTACTTC. Encoded protein: CASSRVGASGYEQYF.

This clonotype occurred many times. The chain combines TRBV6-1 with TRBJ1-3; no reliable D call. Trimming stripped 4 bases from V and 4 bases from J, with 20 bases between. The germline V gene encodes CDR1 MNHNS and CDR2 SASEGT. This CDR3 contains 17 residues. The CDR3 nucleotides read TGTGCCAGCAGTGCCCACCGATCGGCGGCGGGGGGAAACACCATATATTTT. This gives the protein CASSAHRSAAGGNTIYF.

About this clonotype: At one of its ends the junction is not consistent with the germline gene, which may arise from a read error. The V call is TRBV7-9, the J call TRBJ2-7, with 7 bases fitting TRBD2. The germline V gene has CDR1 SEHNR and CDR2 FQNEAQ (reference sequence). The CDR3 has 15 residues. The CDR3 protein is CASSTHIAGTYEQYF. The CDR3 nucleotides read TGTGCCAGCAGCACCCACATAGCGGGCACCTACGAGCAGTATTTC.

The chain has TRBV2 and TRBJ2-5; the match to TRBD2 covers 13 bases. Germline values: CDR1 SNHLY, CDR2 FYNNEI. The CDR3 loop spans 17 amino acids. V lost 5 bases to trimming and J lost 3 bases; unmatched junction nucleotides: 9. The CDR3 nucleotides read TGTGCCAGCAGTATCGGCGGACTAGCGGGAGACAAAGAGACCCAGTACTTC. Protein sequence: CASSIGGLAGDKETQYF.

Ten or more counts support this clonotype. V gene TRBV5-1 combines with J gene TRBJ2-5; 11 bases line up with TRBD2. With 4 bases clipped from V and 3 bases from J, the junction kept 5 bases outside the gene matches. Germline V gene lookup returns CDR1 SGHRS and CDR2 YFSETQ. CDR3 size: 15 residues. The CDR3 region is CASSITGLAEETQYF. CDR3 DNA: TGCGCCAGCAGCATTACGGGACTAGCGGAAGAGACCCAGTACTTC.

This clonotype occurred many times. V usage is TRBV9 and J usage is TRBJ2-2; D not resolved. The germline V and J ends were trimmed by 0 bases and 2 bases, with 8 bases remaining between them. The CDR3 is 15 amino acids. CDR1 SGDLS and CDR2 YYNGEE come from the germline V gene. CDR3 protein: CASSVDPANTGELFF. CDR3 nucleotides: TGTGCCAGCAGCGTAGATCCGGCTAACACCGGGGAGCTGTTTTTT.